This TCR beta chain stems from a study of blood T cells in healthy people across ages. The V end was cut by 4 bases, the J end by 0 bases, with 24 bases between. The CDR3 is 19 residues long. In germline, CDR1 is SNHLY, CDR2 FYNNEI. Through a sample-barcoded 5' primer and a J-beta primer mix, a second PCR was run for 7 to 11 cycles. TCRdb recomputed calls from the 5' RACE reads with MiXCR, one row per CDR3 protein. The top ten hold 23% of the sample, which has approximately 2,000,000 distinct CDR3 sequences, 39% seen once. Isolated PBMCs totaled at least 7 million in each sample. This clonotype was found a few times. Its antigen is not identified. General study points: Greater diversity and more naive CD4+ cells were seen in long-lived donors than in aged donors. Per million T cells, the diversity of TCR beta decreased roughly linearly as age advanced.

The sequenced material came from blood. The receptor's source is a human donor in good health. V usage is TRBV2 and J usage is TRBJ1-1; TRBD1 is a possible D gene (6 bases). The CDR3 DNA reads TGTGCCAGCAGTGCAAGGGGTCAGGGAAAAAGGGGGATGAACACTGAAGCTTTCTTT. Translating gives CASSARGQGKRGMNTEAFF.